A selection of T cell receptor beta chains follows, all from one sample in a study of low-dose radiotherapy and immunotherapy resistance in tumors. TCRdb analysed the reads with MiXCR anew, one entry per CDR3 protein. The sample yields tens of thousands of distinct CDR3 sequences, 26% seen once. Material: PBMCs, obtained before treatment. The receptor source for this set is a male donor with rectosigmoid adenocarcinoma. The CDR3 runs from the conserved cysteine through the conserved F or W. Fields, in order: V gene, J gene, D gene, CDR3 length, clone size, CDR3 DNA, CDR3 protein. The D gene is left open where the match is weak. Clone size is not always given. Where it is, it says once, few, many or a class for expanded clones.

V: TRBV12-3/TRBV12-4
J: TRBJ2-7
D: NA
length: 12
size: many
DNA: TGTGCCAGCAGTTTACGGGCCTACGAGCAGTACTTC
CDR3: CASSLRAYEQYF

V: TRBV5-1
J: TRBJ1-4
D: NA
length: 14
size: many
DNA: TGCGCCAGCAGCTTGCCGAGCGGAGATGAAAAACTGTTTTTT
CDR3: CASSLPSGDEKLFF

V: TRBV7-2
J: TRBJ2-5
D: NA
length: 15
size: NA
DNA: TGTGCCAGCAGCTTATACGGGGAGTACCAAGAGACCCAGTACTTC
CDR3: CASSLYGEYQETQYF

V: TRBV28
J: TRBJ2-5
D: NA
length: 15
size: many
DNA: TGTGCCAGCAGTTTGCCCTCCGGACAGCGAGAGACCCAGTACTTC
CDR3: CASSLPSGQRETQYF

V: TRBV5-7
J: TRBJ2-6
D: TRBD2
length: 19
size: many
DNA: TGTGCCAGCAGCGCGGGAGAGGCAGCGAGGGGCTCTGGGGCCAACGTCCTGACTTTC
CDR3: CASSAGEAARGSGANVLTF

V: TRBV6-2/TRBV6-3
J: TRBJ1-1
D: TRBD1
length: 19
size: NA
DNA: TGTGCCAGCAGTTACCCACCGGGACAGGGTTTTTACCAGAACACTGAAGCTTTCTTT
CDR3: CASSYPPGQGFYQNTEAFF

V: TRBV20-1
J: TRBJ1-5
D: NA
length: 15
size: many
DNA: TGCAGTGCTAGACGCGGGGGGGCACCGAATCAGCCCCAGCATTTT
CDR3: CSARRGGAPNQPQHF

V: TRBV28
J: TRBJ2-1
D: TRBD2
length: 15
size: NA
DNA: TGTGCCAGCAGTGGCAGTTCGGGGGGGTACAATGAGCAGTTCTTC
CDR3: CASSGSSGGYNEQFF

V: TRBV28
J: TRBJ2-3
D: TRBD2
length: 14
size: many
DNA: TGTGCCAGCAGTTTCGTCAGCGGGAAAGATACGCAGTATTTT
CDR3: CASSFVSGKDTQYF

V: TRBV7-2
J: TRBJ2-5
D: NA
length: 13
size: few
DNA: TGTGCCAGCAGCTTAGAAGGGGGGGAGACCCAGTACTTC
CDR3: CASSLEGGETQYF

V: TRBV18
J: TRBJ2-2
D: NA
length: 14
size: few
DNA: TGTGCCAGCCACTTTGGCTTCTACACCGGGGAGCTGTTTTTT
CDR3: CASHFGFYTGELFF

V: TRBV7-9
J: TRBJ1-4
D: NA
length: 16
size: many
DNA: TGTGCCAGCAGCCAGCCCCGCGGGGGCATAAATGAAAAACTGTTTTTT
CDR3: CASSQPRGGINEKLFF

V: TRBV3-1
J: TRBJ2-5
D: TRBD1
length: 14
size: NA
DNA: TGTGCCAGCAGCCAGGACAGGAGCAGAGAGACCCAGTACTTC
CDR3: CASSQDRSRETQYF

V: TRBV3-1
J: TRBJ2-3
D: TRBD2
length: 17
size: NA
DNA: TGTGCCAGCAGCCAGGGTCTAGCGGGAGGGCGCCCAGATACGCAGTATTTT
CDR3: CASSQGLAGGRPDTQYF

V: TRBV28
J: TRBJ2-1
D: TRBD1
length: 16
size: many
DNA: TGTGCCAGCAGTCCTGAAACAGGGGGGCCCTACAATGAGCAGTTCTTC
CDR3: CASSPETGGPYNEQFF

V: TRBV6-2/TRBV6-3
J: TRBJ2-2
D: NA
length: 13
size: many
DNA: TGTGCCAGCAGGTGGTCGCGGACCGGGGAGCTGTTTTTT
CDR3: CASRWSRTGELFF

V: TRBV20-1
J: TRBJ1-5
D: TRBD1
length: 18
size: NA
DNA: TGCAGTGCTAGAGCCTCCGCCCCGGGACAGGGGATCAATCAGCCCCAGCATTTT
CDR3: CSARASAPGQGINQPQHF

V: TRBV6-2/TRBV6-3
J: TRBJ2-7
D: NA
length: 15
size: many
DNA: TGTGCCAGCAGTATCCCTCGGGCCCCCCACTACGAGCAGTACTTC
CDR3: CASSIPRAPHYEQYF

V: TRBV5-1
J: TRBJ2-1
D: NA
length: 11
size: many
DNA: TGCGCCAGCATTATAGGAAATGAGCAGTTCTTC
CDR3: CASIIGNEQFF

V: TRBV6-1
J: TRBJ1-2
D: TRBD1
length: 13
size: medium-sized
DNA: TGTGCCAGCAGTGAAGCCAGACAGGGGAGATATACCTTC
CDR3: CASSEARQGRYTF

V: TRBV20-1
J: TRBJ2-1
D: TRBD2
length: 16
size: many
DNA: TGCAGTGCTAGAGTATCGGGGGGGGGCTCCTACAATGAGCAGTTCTTC
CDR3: CSARVSGGGSYNEQFF

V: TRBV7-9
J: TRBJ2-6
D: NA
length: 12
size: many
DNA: TGTGCCAGCAGCATACGGGCCAACGTCCTGACTTTC
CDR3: CASSIRANVLTF

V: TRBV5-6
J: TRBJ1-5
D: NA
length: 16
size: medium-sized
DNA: TGTGCCAGCAGTTCCGCCGGGCGCTCTTCGAATCAGCCCCAGCATTTT
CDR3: CASSSAGRSSNQPQHF

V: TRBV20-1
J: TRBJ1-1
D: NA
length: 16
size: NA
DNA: TGCAGTGCTAGAGATTCGGGCCCGACTTGGAACACTGAAGCTTTCTTT
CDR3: CSARDSGPTWNTEAFF